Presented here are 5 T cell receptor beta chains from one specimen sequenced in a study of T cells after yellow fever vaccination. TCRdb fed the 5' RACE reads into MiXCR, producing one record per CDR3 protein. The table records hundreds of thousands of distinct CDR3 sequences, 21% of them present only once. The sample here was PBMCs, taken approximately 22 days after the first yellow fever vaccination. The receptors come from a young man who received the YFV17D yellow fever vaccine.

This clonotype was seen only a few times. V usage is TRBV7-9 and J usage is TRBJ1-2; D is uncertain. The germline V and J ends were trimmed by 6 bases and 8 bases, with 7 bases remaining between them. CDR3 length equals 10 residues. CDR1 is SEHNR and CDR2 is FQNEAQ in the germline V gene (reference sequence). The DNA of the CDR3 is TGTGCCAGCAGTTCCCGGGGCTACACCTTC. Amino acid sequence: CASSSRGYTF.

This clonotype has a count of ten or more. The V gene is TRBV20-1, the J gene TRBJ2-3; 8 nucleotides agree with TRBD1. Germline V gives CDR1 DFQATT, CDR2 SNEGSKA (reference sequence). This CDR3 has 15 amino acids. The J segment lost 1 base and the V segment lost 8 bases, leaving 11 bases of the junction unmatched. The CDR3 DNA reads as TGCAGTTCGAACCAGGGGGCTTGGGGCACAGATACGCAGTATTTT. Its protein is CSSNQGAWGTDTQYF.

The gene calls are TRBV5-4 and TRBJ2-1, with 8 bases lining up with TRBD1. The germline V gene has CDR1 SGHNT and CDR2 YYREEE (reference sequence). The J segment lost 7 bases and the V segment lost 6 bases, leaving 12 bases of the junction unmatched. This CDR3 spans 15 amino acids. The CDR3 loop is CASKAGQGIQNEQFF. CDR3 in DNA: TGTGCCAGCAAAGCCGGACAGGGTATCCAGAATGAGCAGTTCTTC. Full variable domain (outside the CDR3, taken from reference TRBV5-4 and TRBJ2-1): ETGVTQSPTHLIKTRGQQVTLRCSSQSGHNTVSWYQQALGQGPQFIFQYYREEENGRGNFPPRFSGLQFPNYSSELNVNALELDDSALYLCASKAGQGIQNEQFFGPGTRLTVL.

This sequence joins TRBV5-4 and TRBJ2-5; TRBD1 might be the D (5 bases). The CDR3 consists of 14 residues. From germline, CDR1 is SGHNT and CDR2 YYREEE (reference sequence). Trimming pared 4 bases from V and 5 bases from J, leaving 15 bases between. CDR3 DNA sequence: TGTGCCAGCAGCCTAAGACAGAGTTGGGAGACCCAGTACTTC. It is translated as CASSLRQSWETQYF.

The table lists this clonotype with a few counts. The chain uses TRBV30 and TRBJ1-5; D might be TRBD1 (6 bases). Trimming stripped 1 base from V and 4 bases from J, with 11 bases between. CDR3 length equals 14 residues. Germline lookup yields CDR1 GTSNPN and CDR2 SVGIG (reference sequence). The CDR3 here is CAWSGGQMNQPQHF. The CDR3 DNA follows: TGTGCCTGGAGTGGAGGACAGATGAATCAGCCCCAGCATTTT.